This TCR beta chain comes out of a study of shared clonotypes between healthy human individuals (dated by TCRdb to 2018 to 2021). Describing the broader study: A couple of women and a few men aged 18 to 49 years were included in the cohort. For each donor, CD4 naive and CD4 memory were each run on three plates, CD8 naive on two plates, and CD8 memory on one plate. The study deeply sequenced blood TCR repertoires of five healthy adults to estimate repertoire size and the extent of clonotype sharing between individuals. Different laboratories and diverse techniques were used to prepare libraries and sequence TCR repertoires, to increase sequencing depth and limit assay-specific biases. Each donor's leukapheresis produced roughly between roughly 0.94 and 9.5 billion PBMCs. Study-wide conclusions, independent of this receptor: Based on pairwise subsampling, the degree of clonotype sharing among donors was expected to be affected by sequencing depth. Only blood was sampled, and tissue TCR repertoires likely differ from those in blood. Approximately 5% of naive CD4, around 3.5% of naive CD8, 2.3% of memory CD4, and more than 0.35% of memory CD8 clonotypes were shared across several donors. Incomplete sequencing was indicated by rarefaction of sorted-subset datasets, despite the large sequencing depth. Compared with non-shared clonotypes, clonotypes shared by all four sorted-subset donors had higher generation probabilities. Naive subsets generally had larger estimated clonotype richness than memory subsets. The genetic and exposure-history diversity represented was limited by the small number of donors.

On this clone: Its antigen has not been determined. No base quality values were provided; no much bigger clone lies one nucleotide off.

The junction shows trimming of 5 bases on V and 7 bases on J, plus 9 bases between the germline ends. Per the germline V gene, SGHTA is the CDR1 and FQGNSA is the CDR2. There are 12 amino acids in the CDR3, from cysteine to phenylalanine inclusive. Only the CDR3 region is kept as DNA, spanning 36 bases read in frame from base 1. Using the deep immunoSEQ assay, multiplex PCR amplified TCR CDR3 regions from genomic DNA. Extracted genomic DNA from each cell subset was distributed evenly across all wells of several immunoSEQ 96-well plates, and each plate was treated as a replicate. For sorted subsets, each replicate PCR was loaded with 200 ng genomic DNA, equivalent to about 30,000 T cell genomes. Purified libraries were measured with a Qubit 3.0 fluorometer, size-checked on a Bioanalyzer 2100, and measured again with the KAPA Library Quantification kit. Each immunoSEQ 96-well plate was sequenced on its own single-read 150-cycle Illumina NextSeq 550 flow cell. The original methods were these. Because the immunoSEQ output held only junctional sequences and lacked quality scores, the filtering could not match the filtering applied to full-length reads. Sequences were annotated with PyIR, a Python wrapper for IgBLAST v1.9, using IMGT germline references to assign V/J genes and CDR3. Any read was removed if the V/J assignment was weak (E-value above 1e-6), the CDR3 was missing, or the read contained stop codons, out-of-frame junctions, or ambiguous translated residues. V3J clonotypes were defined by identical inferred V gene, J gene, and CDR3 amino acid sequence. To compute the percentage overlap between repertoires, the number of shared unique clonotypes was divided by the size of the smaller repertoire. Three approaches were used to assess repertoire richness: RTK rarefaction, the Chao1 estimator, and Recon v2.1 estimates of unobserved clonotypes. Generation probabilities for all TCRbeta clonotypes obtained by the gDNA method from a few donors were computed using OLGA. Sourced from immuneACCESS, this table was stored by TCRdb with only in-frame sequences that have V and J called. A share of the clones is absent; for the studies checked, an unresolved V gene accounts for under half, and the remainder has no known explanation. V and J calls and clone size are given by that table; D and trimming were obtained from the DNA. This sample comprises over 2 million clones, just under 95% of them detected only once. 0.3% to 0.4% of the sample comes from the top ten.

Donors were healthy HIV-negative adults with no recently reported acute infections or vaccinations. Only Caucasian adults living in Nashville, Tennessee, USA were represented among the donors. Magnetic negative selection was used to enrich CD4+ T cells, after which naive cells were positively selected on CD45RA and the negative fraction became the memory subset. Blood was collected by leukapheresis, and PBMCs were isolated by Ficoll-Histopaque density gradient centrifugation and then cryopreserved in liquid nitrogen vapor phase. Analytical flow cytometry was used to check the purity and quantity of each magnetically sorted T cell population. From each sorted fraction, genomic DNA was isolated and quantified by UV absorbance on a Nanodrop 2000c.

This TCR came from a man between 18 and 29 years old in good health. Some clones in this sample may be carry-over from other donors' samples. The V and J segments used are TRBV7-2 and TRBJ2-1; no confident D gene assignment can be made. Sequenced: naive CD4+ T cells from PBMCs. Sample cell subset or site, as interpreted from the label and publication: CD45RA+ positively selected. The DNA sequence is given as TGTGCCAGCAGCCCGAAAGGGAATGAGCAGTTCTTC. Its translation is CASSPKGNEQFF.